This T cell receptor beta chain was recorded in a study of cytomegalovirus exposure and HLA in healthy donors. In the case of this clone: Its target is not known.

The study ran its PCR with 60 Vbeta and 13 Jbeta primers. The data were produced by immunoSEQ multiplex PCR, yet TCRdb's version contains in-frame clones alone and is incomplete. The table includes 110,000 to 150,000 clones, about 72% detected once. The CDR3 totals 15 residues. CDR1 is ENHRY and CDR2 is SYGVKD in the germline V gene. Unmatched junction bases numbered 3, after V lost 5 bases and J lost 2 bases. Whole-study findings and limits: Usually a TCR sequence was rare, but some public TCRs were found in many donors. For TCR beta chains, V- and J-gene trimming was later linked to a missense DCLRE1C variant. In an earlier analysis, about 87% or about 30%: the productive usage of most TCR beta V segments. Researchers reported from a later analysis that most CMV-associated TCR beta chains appeared HLA-restricted.

The J gene is TRBJ2-3, the V gene TRBV10-3, with 11 bases that match TRBD2. The sequence was obtained from a man in his forties in good health and CMV-seronegative. The specimen sequenced was PBMCs. The CDR3 DNA follows: TGTGCCATCAGTAAACTAGCGGGGGACACAGATACGCAGTATTTT. Its translation is CAISKLAGDTDTQYF.